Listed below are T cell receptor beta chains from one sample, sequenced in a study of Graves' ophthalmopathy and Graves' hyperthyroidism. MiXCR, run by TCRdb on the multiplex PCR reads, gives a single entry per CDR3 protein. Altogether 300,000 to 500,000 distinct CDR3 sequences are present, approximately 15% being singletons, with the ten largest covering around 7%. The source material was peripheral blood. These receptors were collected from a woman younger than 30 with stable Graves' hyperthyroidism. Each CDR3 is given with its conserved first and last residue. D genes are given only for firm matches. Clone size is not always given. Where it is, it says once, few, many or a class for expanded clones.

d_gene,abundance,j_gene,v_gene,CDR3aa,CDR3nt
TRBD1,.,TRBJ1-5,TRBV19,CASSPDRGRNQPQHF,TGTGCCAGTAGTCCGGACAGGGGTCGCAATCAGCCCCAGCATTTT
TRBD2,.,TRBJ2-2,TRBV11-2,CASSYGLAGYTGELCF,TGTGCCAGCAGCTACGGACTAGCGGGATACACCGGGGAGCTGTGTTTT
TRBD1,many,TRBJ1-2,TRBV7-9,CATGTQGALGYTF,TGTGCCACAGGAACTCAGGGGGCGCTTGGCTACACCTTC
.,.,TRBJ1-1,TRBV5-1,CASASNLRGGEAFF,TGCGCCAGCGCATCAAACCTTCGGGGAGGAGAAGCTTTCTTT
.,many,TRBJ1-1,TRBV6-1,CASSRQVLNTEAFF,TGTGCCAGCAGTCGACAGGTCTTGAACACTGAAGCTTTCTTT
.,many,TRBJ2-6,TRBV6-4,CASSDFRGALSGANVLTF,TGTGCCAGCAGTGACTTCAGGGGGGCCCTCTCTGGGGCCAACGTCCTGACTTTC
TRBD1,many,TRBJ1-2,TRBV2,CASSLQGIYGYTF,TGTGCCAGCAGTCTACAGGGGATCTATGGCTACACCTTC
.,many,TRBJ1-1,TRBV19,CASTRVEVLGTEAFF,TGTGCCAGTACACGAGTTGAGGTGTTAGGCACTGAAGCTTTCTTT
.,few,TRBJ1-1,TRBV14,CASSQTFFNTEAFF,TGTGCCAGCAGCCAGACGTTCTTCAACACTGAAGCTTTCTTT
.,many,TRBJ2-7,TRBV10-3,CATSIQGTRSSYEQYF,TGTGCCACATCCATTCAGGGTACTAGGAGCTCCTACGAGCAGTACTTC
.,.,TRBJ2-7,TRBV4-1,CASSQAGTGSSYEQYF,TGCGCCAGCAGCCAAGCAGGGACGGGAAGCTCCTACGAGCAGTACTTC
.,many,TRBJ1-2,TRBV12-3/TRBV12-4,CASSRQAGYTF,TGTGCCAGCAGTCGTCAGGCGGGCTACACCTTC
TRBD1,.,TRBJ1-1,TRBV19,CASSIGTAALITEAFF,TGTGCCAGTAGTATCGGGACAGCGGCACTGATCACTGAAGCTTTCTTT
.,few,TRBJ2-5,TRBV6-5,CASSNPGAETQYF,TGTGCCAGCAGTAACCCGGGGGCTGAGACCCAGTACTTC
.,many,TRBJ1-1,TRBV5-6,CASSRPATEAFF,TGTGCCAGCAGCCGACCGGCAACTGAAGCTTTCTTT
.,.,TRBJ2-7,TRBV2,CASRSGKEYEQYF,TGTGCCAGCAGGAGCGGAAAAGAATACGAGCAGTACTTC
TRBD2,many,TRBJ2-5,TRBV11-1,CASSERTSGGAQAVETQYF,TGTGCCAGCAGCGAACGGACTAGCGGGGGGGCTCAGGCGGTAGAGACCCAGTACTTC